This T cell receptor beta chain was identified in a study of shared T cell receptors in the human thymus. Per germline, CDR1 SSHAT and CDR2 FNYEAQ (reference sequence). V lost 5 bases and J lost 0, with 26 bases in between. The CDR3 extends over 20 amino acids. Libraries were prepared by immunoSEQ multiplex PCR; TCRdb keeps only in-frame clonotypes and omits some of them. This table holds 650,000 to 950,000 clones, approximately 85% found once. These data are also associated with another study on human thymus T cells. That paper states: Immunologically healthy infants in Finland undergoing congenital heart defect surgery were the donors. The study used thymus tissue resected during corrective heart surgery. Usage of V and J genes appeared biased in thymic and blood repertoires. Unrelated individuals were reported by related research to share highly overlapping thymic repertoires.

This sequence was found in a girl under two years old with a congenital heart defect. V and J are TRBV7-7 and TRBJ1-3; D might be TRBD1 (6 bases). Sequencing used thymocytes. The CDR3 loop is CASSPSSIEARGPSGNTIYF. The CDR3 DNA follows: TGTGCCAGCAGCCCTTCCTCGATCGAGGCGCGGGGGCCCTCTGGAAACACCATATATTTT.